A selection of T cell receptor beta chains follows, all from one sample in a study of identical twins. TCRdb analysed the 5' RACE reads with MiXCR anew, one entry per CDR3 protein. The data contain some 440,000 distinct CDR3 sequences, around 24% of them singletons. These same data were also listed under a study on T cells expressing NK-cell markers.

Source material: CD4+ T cells sorted from blood. All receptors come from a woman aged 18-29 years in good health. CDR3s include the opening cysteine and the closing phenylalanine or tryptophan. Fields, in order: CDR3 DNA, CDR3 protein, clone size, D gene, V gene, J gene. The D gene is left open where the match is weak. Clone size is stated in some rows and not others, as once, few, many or a class when expanded.

TGCAGTGCTAGTTTCGGTTCCCTGAGCTACGAGCAGTACTTC	CSASFGSLSYEQYF	few	-	TRBV20-1	TRBJ2-7
TGTGCCACACGGGACAGGAGAGCCTACGAGCAGTACTTC	CATRDRRAYEQYF	-	TRBD1	TRBV6-6	TRBJ2-7
TGTGCCAGCAGGGGACAGGCCTTATACGAGCAGTACTTC	CASRGQALYEQYF	-	TRBD1	TRBV27	TRBJ2-7
TGTGCCAGCAGCTTAGGGAGCCCGGGCGAGCAGTACTTC	CASSLGSPGEQYF	-	-	TRBV7-2	TRBJ2-7
TGTGCCAGCAGCTCATCCAGGACAGAAGAGACCCAGTACTTC	CASSSSRTEETQYF	few	-	TRBV5-6	TRBJ2-5
TGCAGCGTCCAAAGCCTGAGGGGCGGCTACACCTTC	CSVQSLRGGYTF	many	-	TRBV29-1	TRBJ1-2
TGTGCCAGCAGTGAGGGGCGGGGGGCCTACGAGCAGTACTTC	CASSEGRGAYEQYF	-	TRBD2	TRBV25-1	TRBJ2-7
TGTGCCAGCAGCCAGTTGGACAGGGGTGCTTTCTTT	CASSQLDRGAFF	few	TRBD1	TRBV3-1	TRBJ1-1
TGTGCCTCGGGACTAGCGGGAGTTCAAGGCAATGAGCAGTTCTTC	CASGLAGVQGNEQFF	once	TRBD2	TRBV30	TRBJ2-1
TGTGCCAGCAGTGGGGGACAGTTAAGAACAGATACGCAGTATTTT	CASSGGQLRTDTQYF	once	TRBD1	TRBV28	TRBJ2-3
TGTGCCAGCAGTCCAGGACTAGCGGCTAACACCGGGGAGCTGTTTTTT	CASSPGLAANTGELFF	few	TRBD2	TRBV6-2/TRBV6-3	TRBJ2-2
TGTGCCAGCATCCCGGAGAGTACCGGGGAGCTGTTTTTT	CASIPESTGELFF	many	-	TRBV2	TRBJ2-2